This TCR beta chain comes out of a study of early T cells in non-severe SARS-CoV-2 infection. TCRdb reprocessed the 5' RACE reads with MiXCR, giving one entry per CDR3 protein. This table holds around 27,000 distinct CDR3 sequences, about 9.5% found once. The CDR3 sequence is 14 residues long. Germline CDR1 reads SGHTA; CDR2 reads FQGNSA. The V end was cut by 5 bases, the J end by 2 bases, with 10 bases between. Sequenced: whole blood. This chain joins TRBV7-2 and TRBJ1-5; no clear D. This receptor was identified in an adult who was a healthcare worker with PCR-confirmed SARS-CoV-2 infection or an uninfected control (not recorded which). The CDR3 is CASSPNLGNQPQHF. CDR3 nucleotide sequence: TGTGCCAGCAGCCCTAACTTGGGCAATCAGCCCCAGCATTTT. The full variable domain, completed using reference TRBV7-2 and TRBJ1-5, is GAGVSQSPSNKVTEKGKDVELRCDPISGHTALYWYRQSLGQGLEFLIYFQGNSAPDKSGLPSDRFSAERTGGSVSTLTIQRTQQEDSAVYLCASSPNLGNQPQHFGDGTRLSIL.